These 23 T cell receptor beta chains came from one sample sequenced in a study of beta chain features in type 1 diabetes. Overall study findings and caveats: For Type 1 diabetes patients, all four CD4+ subsets carried TCRB CDR3s that were moderately but significantly shorter.

The whole isolated RNA underwent reverse transcription, so sequencing captured expressed TCRB transcripts. Sequenced by immunoSEQ multiplex PCR; TCRdb stores in-frame clones only, minus some. In the table there are a few hundred thousand clones, around 14% of which are singletons. These TCRs' antigens remain unknown. Sequencing was performed on naive CD4+ T cells from blood. The source is a man younger than 45 with type 1 diabetes.

The chain has TRBV19 and TRBJ2-5; 7 nucleotides match TRBD2. The trim removed 6 bases at V and 2 bases at J, leaving 9 bases unmatched. CDR3 length: 15 residues. Germline V lookup: CDR1 LNHDA, CDR2 SQIVND (reference sequence). The CDR3 here is CASSLLGGGQETQYF. The CDR3 nucleotides read TGTGCCAGTAGCTTACTCGGCGGGGGTCAAGAGACCCAGTACTTC.

The V gene is TRBV4-2, the J gene TRBJ2-1; possible D gene TRBD2, 5 bases. This CDR3 comprises 12 residues. Germline CDR1 is LGHNA and CDR2 is YNFKEQ. The ends were cut back, 4 bases at V and 8 bases at J, with 9 bases in the middle. CDR3 loop: CASSPQRDEQFF. In DNA form, the CDR3 reads TGTGCCAGCAGCCCCCAGAGGGATGAGCAGTTCTTC.

The rearrangement uses TRBV5-4 and TRBJ2-1, with D possibly being TRBD2 (7 bases). The CDR3 contains 15 residues. The V gene lost 6 bases and the J gene lost 8 bases, with 21 bases spanning the gap. Germline assignment: CDR1 SGHNT and CDR2 YYREEE (reference sequence). CDR3 sequence (DNA): TGTGCCAGCAACCTAGGAGGGGGGGGCCCGGATGAGCAGTTCTTC. This gives the protein CASNLGGGGPDEQFF.

This chain uses TRBV4-1 with TRBJ2-1, with 16 bases that match TRBD2. The CDR3 runs to 20 residues. The germline CDR1 and CDR2 sequences are MGHRA and YSYEKL. J was trimmed by 8 bases and V by 2 bases; bases with no gene match: 15. The CDR3 region is CASSQRPGLAGGPVRDEQFF. The DNA of the CDR3 is TGCGCCAGCAGCCAACGCCCGGGACTAGCGGGAGGGCCAGTAAGGGATGAGCAGTTCTTC.

This clone was observed a few times. The chain couples TRBV5-1 to TRBJ1-2; D gene ambiguous. The germline V gene encodes CDR1 SGHRS and CDR2 YFSETQ. The CDR3 has 12 residues. Trimming removed 5 bases from V and 8 bases from J, with 13 bases in between. CDR3 region: CASRIGVEGYTF. The CDR3 region has the DNA TGCGCCAGCAGAATCGGGGTTGAGGGCTACACCTTC.

V usage is TRBV9 and J usage is TRBJ1-6; D unresolved. The CDR3 sequence is 16 residues long. Germline lookup yields CDR1 SGDLS and CDR2 YYNGEE. V lost 4 bases and J lost 4, with 15 bases in between. DNA of the CDR3: TGTGCCAGCAGCCCCCACCCCGCGGATTATAATTCACCCCTCCACTTT. The encoded protein is CASSPHPADYNSPLHF.

The chain joins TRBV9 to TRBJ2-4; no reliable D call. Trimming removed 4 bases from V and 0 bases from J, with 14 bases in between. From germline, CDR1 is SGDLS and CDR2 YYNGEE. The length of the CDR3 is 16 residues. CDR3 sequence (DNA): TGTGCCAGCAGCCCCCGACTGACGCTAGCCAAAAACATTCAGTACTTC. It encodes CASSPRLTLAKNIQYF. The complete variable domain, with remaining parts taken from reference TRBV9 and TRBJ2-4, reads DSGVTQTPKHLITATGQRVTLRCSPRSGDLSVYWYQQSLDQGLQFLIQYYNGEERAKGNILERFSAQQFPDLHSELNLSSLELGDSALYFCASSPRLTLAKNIQYFGAGTRLSVL.

There are a few counts of this clone. The chain combines TRBV5-4 with TRBJ2-1; D may be TRBD2 (5 bases). CDR3 length: 18 amino acids. Germline loops: CDR1 SGHNT, CDR2 YYREEE (reference sequence). With 1 base removed from V and 2 bases from J, the gap between germline ends came to 19 bases. CDR3 in DNA: TGTGCCAGCAGCTTGACTCGATGGGGTCTAGCCGCCTACAATGAGCAGTTCTTC. The encoded protein is CASSLTRWGLAAYNEQFF.

A few counts support this clone. The chain uses TRBV6-5 and TRBJ2-2; the match to TRBD2 covers 11 bases. Trimming cost V 6 bases and J 7 bases; bases outside gene matches: 1. Germline V gene data show CDR1 as MNHEY and CDR2 as SVGAGI. This CDR3 is 13 amino acids long. CDR3 nucleotide sequence: TGTGCCAGCAGGGGACTAGCGGTCGGGGAGCTGTTTTTT. This sequence encodes CASRGLAVGELFF.

This clone has a handful of counts. The chain uses TRBV5-4 and TRBJ2-7, with D possibly TRBD2 on 6 matching bases. The CDR3 covers 13 residues. CDR1 and CDR2 (germline): SGHNT, YYREEE (reference sequence). The V gene lost 5 bases and the J gene lost 9 bases, with 18 bases spanning the gap. CDR3 DNA: TGTGCCAGCAGTACCCGGGGCGGGATTGGGCAGTACTTC. Translated: CASSTRGGIGQYF. The variable domain in full, with the rest retrieved from reference TRBV5-4 and TRBJ2-7, is ETGVTQSPTHLIKTRGQQVTLRCSSQSGHNTVSWYQQALGQGPQFIFQYYREEENGRGNFPPRFSGLQFPNYSSELNVNALELDDSALYLCASSTRGGIGQYFGPGTRLTVT.

The chain couples TRBV15 to TRBJ2-5; D is unclear. Germline V gene data show CDR1 as LNHNV and CDR2 as YYDKDF (reference sequence). CDR3 length equals 12 residues. V lost 0 bases and J 5 bases, leaving 4 bases between the germline ends. CDR3 residues: CATSRDSETQYF. CDR3 DNA: TGTGCCACCAGCAGAGATTCGGAGACCCAGTACTTC.

The J gene is TRBJ2-1, the V gene TRBV6-5; 11 bases are a match to TRBD2. The CDR3 contains 15 residues. The V gene's germline CDR1 is MNHEY and CDR2 SVGAGI. The V gene end was trimmed by 6 bases and the J gene end by 2 bases; junction bases not matched to a gene: 3. Here the CDR3 DNA reads TGTGCCAGCAGCTTAGCGGGAGGGGCCTACAATGAGCAGTTCTTC. Its translation: CASSLAGGAYNEQFF.

This clone was seen a few times. The CDR3 is CASSPNKLPAETQYF. DNA of the CDR3: TGTGCCAGCTCACCCAATAAACTCCCCGCAGAGACCCAGTACTTC. The chain has TRBV18 and TRBJ2-5; D call uncertain. The ends were cut back, 3 bases at V and 4 bases at J, with 15 bases in the middle. The germline V gene has CDR1 KGHSH and CDR2 LQKENI. This CDR3 has 15 residues.

This clone was found a few times. Other DNA sequences in the same sample also yield this CDR3. The rearrangement links TRBV20-1 to TRBJ1-1; D gene uncertain. Germline-derived CDR1 and CDR2 are DFQATT and SNEGSKA (reference sequence). V was cut by 4 bases and J by 5 bases, with 8 bases left in between. CDR3 length equals 11 residues. The CDR3 loop reads CSAIRGTEAFF. The DNA for the CDR3 is TGCAGTGCTATTCGGGGAACTGAAGCTTTCTTT.

This chain connects TRBV19 to TRBJ1-5, with TRBD1 as a possible D gene (5 bases). The germline V gene encodes CDR1 LNHDA and CDR2 SQIVND (reference sequence). The length of the CDR3 is 15 residues. Trimming cost V 4 bases and J 2 bases, with 12 bases left between them. The CDR3 coding sequence is TGTGCCAGTAGTAAACAACCACAGGGCAATCAGCCCCAGCATTTT. Its protein product is CASSKQPQGNQPQHF.

This clone was seen more than once but under ten times. The chain employs TRBV11-2 and TRBJ2-3; weak D call: TRBD2 (5 bases). The length of the CDR3 is 16 residues. Germline V gene lookup returns CDR1 SGHAT and CDR2 FQNNGV. V was shortened by 5 bases and J by 0 bases, with 15 bases between the two germline ends. The CDR3 sequence: CASSVASFPSTDTQYF. The DNA of the CDR3 is TGTGCCAGCAGCGTAGCTAGCTTCCCTAGCACAGATACGCAGTATTTT.

This clone was seen only a few times. The chain carries TRBV5-4 and TRBJ2-3; possible D gene TRBD1, 7 bases. This CDR3 is built from 14 residues. Germline CDR1 and CDR2: SGHNT and YYREEE (reference sequence). Trimming cost V 4 bases and J 4 bases, with 13 bases left between them. The CDR3 spells CASSPRGDSDTQYF. CDR3 coding DNA: TGTGCCAGCAGCCCCAGGGGGGATTCAGATACGCAGTATTTT.

This clone was recorded a few times. Additional DNA sequences in this sample encode the identical CDR3. The rearrangement links TRBV18 to TRBJ1-2, with 7 positions matching TRBD1. Germline V gene sequence: CDR1 KGHSH, CDR2 LQKENI. V shed 3 bases and J 2 bases; nucleotides not matched to a gene: 0. This CDR3 comprises 13 residues. CDR3 in DNA: TGTGCCAGCTCACCGGACAGGAACTATGGCTACACCTTC. This encodes CASSPDRNYGYTF.

This clone was counted between two and nine times. CDR3 region: CASDPRLGGSGTRREQYF. The CDR3 region has the DNA TGTGCCAGCGATCCGAGGTTAGGCGGGAGCGGGACTCGGAGGGAGCAGTACTTC. V usage is TRBV2 and J usage is TRBJ2-7; 7 bases line up with TRBD2. V lost 8 bases to trimming and J lost 7 bases; unmatched junction nucleotides: 26. This CDR3 is built from 18 residues. Germline CDR1 SNHLY, CDR2 FYNNEI.

The chain joins TRBV7-2 to TRBJ2-3; no firm D call. CDR1 is SGHTA, CDR2 FQGNSA, per germline. Trimming removed 1 base from V and 4 bases from J, with 9 bases in between. This CDR3 is 14 amino acids long. The CDR3 DNA reads TGTGCCAGCAGCTTAGATGCCAGTCCAGATACGCAGTATTTT. It yields the protein CASSLDASPDTQYF.

This clone was counted a few times. The identical CDR3 is also encoded by other nucleotide sequences in the sample. The chain carries TRBV7-9 and TRBJ1-2, with TRBD1 matching 7 bases. J was trimmed by 7 bases and V by 1 base; bases with no gene match: 0. The CDR3 runs to 12 residues. Germline V gives CDR1 SEHNR, CDR2 FQNEAQ (reference sequence). This CDR3 is CASSLDRGGYTF. CDR3 bases: TGTGCCAGCAGCTTAGACAGGGGTGGCTACACCTTC.

V is TRBV19 and J is TRBJ2-7; the match to TRBD1 covers 8 bases. Germline V gene lookup returns CDR1 LNHDA and CDR2 SQIVND (reference sequence). After removal of 3 bases from V and 6 bases from J, the junction contained 4 bases not matched to a gene. The CDR3 totals 13 residues. The CDR3 DNA reads as TGTGCCAGTAGTATCCTCAGGGGGCGCGAGCAGTACTTC. It encodes CASSILRGREQYF. The variable domain in full, completed from reference TRBV19 and TRBJ2-7, reads DGGITQSPKYLFRKEGQNVTLSCEQNLNHDAMYWYRQDPGQGLRLIYYSQIVNDFQKGDIAEGYSVSREKKESFPLTVTSAQKNPTAFYLCASSILRGREQYFGPGTRLTVT.

Only a few counts were recorded for this clone. The V call is TRBV2, the J call TRBJ2-1; TRBD1 agrees at 7 bases. This CDR3 comprises 16 residues. The V and J ends lost 2 bases and 4 bases, in that order; junction bases with no gene match: 8. Germline V gene sequence: CDR1 SNHLY, CDR2 FYNNEI. CDR3 nucleotides: TGTGCCAGCAGTGAAAGGACAGGCCTTACTTACAATGAGCAGTTCTTC. Translated: CASSERTGLTYNEQFF.